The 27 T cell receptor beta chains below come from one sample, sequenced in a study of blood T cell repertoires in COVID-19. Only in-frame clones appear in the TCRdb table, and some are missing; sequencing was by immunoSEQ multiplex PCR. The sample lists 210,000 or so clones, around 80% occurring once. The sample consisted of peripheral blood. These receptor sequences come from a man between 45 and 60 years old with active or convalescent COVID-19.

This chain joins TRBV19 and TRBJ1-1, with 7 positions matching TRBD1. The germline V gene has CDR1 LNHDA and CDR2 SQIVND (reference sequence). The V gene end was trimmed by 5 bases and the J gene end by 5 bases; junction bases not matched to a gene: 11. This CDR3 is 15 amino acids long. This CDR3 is CASSLGQSRGTEAFF. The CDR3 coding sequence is TGTGCCAGTAGTCTGGGACAGTCAAGGGGTACTGAAGCTTTCTTT. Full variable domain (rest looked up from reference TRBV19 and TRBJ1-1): DGGITQSPKYLFRKEGQNVTLSCEQNLNHDAMYWYRQDPGQGLRLIYYSQIVNDFQKGDIAEGYSVSREKKESFPLTVTSAQKNPTAFYLCASSLGQSRGTEAFFGQGTRLTVV.

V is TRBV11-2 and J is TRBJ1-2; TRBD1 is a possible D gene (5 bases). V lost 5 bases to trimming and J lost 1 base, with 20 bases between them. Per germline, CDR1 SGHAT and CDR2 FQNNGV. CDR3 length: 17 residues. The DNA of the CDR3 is TGTGCCAGCAGCCGAAGAACTCAGGGTTTGGGTAACTATGGCTACACCTTC. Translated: CASSRRTQGLGNYGYTF.

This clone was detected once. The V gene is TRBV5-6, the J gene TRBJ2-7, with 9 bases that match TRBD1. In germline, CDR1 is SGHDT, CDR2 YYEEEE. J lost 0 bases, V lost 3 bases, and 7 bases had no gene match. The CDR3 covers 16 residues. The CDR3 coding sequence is TGTGCCAGCAGCTGGGGGACAGGGCATTTCTCCTACGAGCAGTACTTC. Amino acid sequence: CASSWGTGHFSYEQYF.

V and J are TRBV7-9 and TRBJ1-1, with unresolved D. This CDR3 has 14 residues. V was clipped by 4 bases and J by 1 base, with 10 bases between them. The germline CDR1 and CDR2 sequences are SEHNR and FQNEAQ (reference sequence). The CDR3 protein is CASSSSLRNTEAFF. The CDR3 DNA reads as TGTGCCAGCAGCTCCTCTTTGAGGAACACTGAAGCTTTCTTT.

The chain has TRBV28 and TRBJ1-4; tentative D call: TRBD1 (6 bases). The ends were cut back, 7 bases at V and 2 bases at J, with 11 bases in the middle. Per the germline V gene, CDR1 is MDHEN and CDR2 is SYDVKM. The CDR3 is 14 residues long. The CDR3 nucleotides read TGTGCCAGCACCAAGGGGGTGACTAATGAAAAACTGTTTTTT. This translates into CASTKGVTNEKLFF.

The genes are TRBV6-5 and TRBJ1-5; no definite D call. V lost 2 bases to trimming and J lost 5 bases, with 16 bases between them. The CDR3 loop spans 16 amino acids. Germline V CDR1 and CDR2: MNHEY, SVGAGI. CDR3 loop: CASSYLTPRGDQPQHF. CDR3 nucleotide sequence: TGTGCCAGCAGTTACCTCACGCCCCGAGGCGATCAGCCCCAGCATTTT.

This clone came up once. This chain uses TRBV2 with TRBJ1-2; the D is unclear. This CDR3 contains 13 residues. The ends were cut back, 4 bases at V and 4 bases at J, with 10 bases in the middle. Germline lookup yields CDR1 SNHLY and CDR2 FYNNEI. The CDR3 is CASSVPGLYGYTF. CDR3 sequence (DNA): TGTGCCAGCAGTGTCCCAGGTCTCTATGGCTACACCTTC.

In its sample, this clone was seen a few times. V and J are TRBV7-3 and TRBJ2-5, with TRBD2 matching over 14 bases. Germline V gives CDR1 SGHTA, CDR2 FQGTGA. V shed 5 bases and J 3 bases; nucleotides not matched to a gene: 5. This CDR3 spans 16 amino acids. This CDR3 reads CASSLTSGRGKETQYF. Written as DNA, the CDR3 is TGTGCCAGCAGCCTGACTAGCGGGAGGGGAAAAGAGACCCAGTACTTC. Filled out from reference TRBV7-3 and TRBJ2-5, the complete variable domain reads GAGVSQTPSNKVTEKGKYVELRCDPISGHTALYWYRQSLGQGPEFLIYFQGTGAADDSGLPNDRFFAVRPEGSVSTLKIQRTERGDSAVYLCASSLTSGRGKETQYFGPGTRLLVL.

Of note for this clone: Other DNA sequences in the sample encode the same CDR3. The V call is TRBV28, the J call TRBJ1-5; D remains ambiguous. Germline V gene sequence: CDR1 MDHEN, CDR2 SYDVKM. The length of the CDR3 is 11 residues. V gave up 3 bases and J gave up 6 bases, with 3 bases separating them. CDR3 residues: CASSFRQPQHF. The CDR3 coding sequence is TGTGCCAGCAGTTTTCGTCAGCCCCAGCATTTT.

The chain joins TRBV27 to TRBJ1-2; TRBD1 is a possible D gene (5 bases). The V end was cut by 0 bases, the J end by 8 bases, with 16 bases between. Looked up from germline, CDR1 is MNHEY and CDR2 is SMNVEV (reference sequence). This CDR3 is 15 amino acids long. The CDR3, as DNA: TGTGCCAGCAGTTTATCCTCGGTCCCCCCAGGGGGCTACACCTTC. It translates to CASSLSSVPPGGYTF.

CDR3 in amino acids: CASSGQNSPLHF. CDR3 nucleotides: TGTGCCAGCAGCGGGCAGAATTCACCCCTCCACTTT. The rearrangement links TRBV7-6 to TRBJ1-6; no reliable D call. This CDR3 has 12 residues. V lost 5 bases and J lost 7, with 6 bases in between. Germline V lookup: CDR1 SGHVS, CDR2 FNYEAQ. The variable domain in full, completed from reference TRBV7-6 and TRBJ1-6, reads GAGVSQSPRYKVTKRGQDVALRCDPISGHVSLYWYRQALGQGPEFLTYFNYEAQQDKSGLPNDRFSAERPEGSISTLTIQRTEQRDSAMYRCASSGQNSPLHFGNGTRLTVT.

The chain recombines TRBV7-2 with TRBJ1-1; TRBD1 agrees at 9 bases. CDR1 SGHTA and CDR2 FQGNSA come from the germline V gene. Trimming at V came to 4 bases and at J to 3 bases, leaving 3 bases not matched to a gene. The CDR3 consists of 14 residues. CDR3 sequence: CASSSTGGYTEAFF. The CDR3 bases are TGTGCCAGCAGCTCGACAGGGGGTTACACTGAAGCTTTCTTT.

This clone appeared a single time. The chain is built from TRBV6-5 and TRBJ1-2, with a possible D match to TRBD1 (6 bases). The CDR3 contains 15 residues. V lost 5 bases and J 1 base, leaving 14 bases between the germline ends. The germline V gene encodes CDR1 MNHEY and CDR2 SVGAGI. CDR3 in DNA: TGTGCCAGCAGTCCTGACAGGCACGATAACTATGGCTACACCTTC. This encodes CASSPDRHDNYGYTF.

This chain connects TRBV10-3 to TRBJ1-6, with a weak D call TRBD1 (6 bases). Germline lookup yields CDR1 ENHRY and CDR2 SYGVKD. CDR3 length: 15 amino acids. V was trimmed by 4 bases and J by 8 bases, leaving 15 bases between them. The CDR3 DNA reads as TGTGCCATCAGTGGGCGGGAGTCAGGGGATTCACCCCTCCACTTT. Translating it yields CAISGRESGDSPLHF.

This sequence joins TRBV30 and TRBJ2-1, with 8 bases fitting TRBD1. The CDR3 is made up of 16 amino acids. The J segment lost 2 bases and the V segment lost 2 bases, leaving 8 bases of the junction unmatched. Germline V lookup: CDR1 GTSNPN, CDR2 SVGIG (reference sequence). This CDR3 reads CAWSSGQGGPYNEQFF. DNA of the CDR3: TGTGCCTGGAGTTCAGGACAGGGAGGCCCCTACAATGAGCAGTTCTTC.

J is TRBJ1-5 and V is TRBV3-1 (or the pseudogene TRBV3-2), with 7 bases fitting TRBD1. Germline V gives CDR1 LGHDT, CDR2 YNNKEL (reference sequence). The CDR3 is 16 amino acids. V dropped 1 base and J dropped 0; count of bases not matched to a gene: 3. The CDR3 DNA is TGTGCCAGCAGCCAAGGGACAGGACATAGCAATCAGCCCCAGCATTTT. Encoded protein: CASSQGTGHSNQPQHF.

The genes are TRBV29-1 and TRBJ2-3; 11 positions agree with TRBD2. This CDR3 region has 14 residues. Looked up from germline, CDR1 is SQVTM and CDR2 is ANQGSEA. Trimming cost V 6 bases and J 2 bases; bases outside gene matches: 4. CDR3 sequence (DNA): TGCAGCGTCCTAGCGGGAGGCCCCACAGATACGCAGTATTTT. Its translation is CSVLAGGPTDTQYF.

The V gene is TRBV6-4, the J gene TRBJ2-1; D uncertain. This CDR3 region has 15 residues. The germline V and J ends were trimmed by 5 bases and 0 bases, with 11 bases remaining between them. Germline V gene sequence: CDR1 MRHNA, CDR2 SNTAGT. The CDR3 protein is CASSPARSSYNEQFF. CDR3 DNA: TGTGCCAGCAGTCCCGCACGTAGCTCCTACAATGAGCAGTTCTTC.

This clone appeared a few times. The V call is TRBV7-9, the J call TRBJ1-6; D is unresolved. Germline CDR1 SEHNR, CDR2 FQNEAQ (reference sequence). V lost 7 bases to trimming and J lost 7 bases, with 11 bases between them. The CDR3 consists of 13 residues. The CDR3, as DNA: TGTGCCAGCACCACTCGGGAAAATTCACCCCTCCACTTT. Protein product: CASTTRENSPLHF.

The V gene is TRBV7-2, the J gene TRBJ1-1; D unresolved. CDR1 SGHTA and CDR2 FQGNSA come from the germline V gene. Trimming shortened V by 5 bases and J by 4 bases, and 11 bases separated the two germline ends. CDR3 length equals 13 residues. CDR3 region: CASSRLHGTEAFF. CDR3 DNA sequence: TGTGCCAGCAGCCGATTACATGGCACTGAAGCTTTCTTT.

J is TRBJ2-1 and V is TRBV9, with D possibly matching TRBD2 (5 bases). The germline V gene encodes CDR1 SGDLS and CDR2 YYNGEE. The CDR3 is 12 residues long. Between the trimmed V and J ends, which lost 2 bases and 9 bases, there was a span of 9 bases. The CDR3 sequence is CASSVHGVEQFF. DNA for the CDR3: TGTGCCAGCAGCGTTCACGGGGTTGAGCAGTTCTTC.

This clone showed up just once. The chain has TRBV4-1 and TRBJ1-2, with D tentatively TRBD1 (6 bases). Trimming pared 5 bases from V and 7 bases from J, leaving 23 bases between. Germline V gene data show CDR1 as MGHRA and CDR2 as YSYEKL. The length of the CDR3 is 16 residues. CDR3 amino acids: CASSLQTGRQSGGYTF. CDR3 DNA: TGCGCCAGCAGCTTACAGACAGGCCGACAATCGGGTGGCTACACCTTC.

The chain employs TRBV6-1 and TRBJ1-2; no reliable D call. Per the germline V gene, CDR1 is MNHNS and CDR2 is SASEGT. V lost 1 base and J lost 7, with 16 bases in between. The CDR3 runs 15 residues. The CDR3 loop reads CASSEVVSQPGGYTF. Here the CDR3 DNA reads TGTGCCAGCAGTGAAGTAGTTAGCCAACCGGGTGGCTACACCTTC.

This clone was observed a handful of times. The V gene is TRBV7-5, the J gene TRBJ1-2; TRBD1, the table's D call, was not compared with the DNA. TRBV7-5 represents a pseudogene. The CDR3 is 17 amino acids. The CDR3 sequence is CARSFRQGRFRGYGYTF. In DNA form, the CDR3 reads TGTGCCAGAAGCTTTCGGCAGGGGCGATTCAGGGGCTATGGCTACACCTTC.

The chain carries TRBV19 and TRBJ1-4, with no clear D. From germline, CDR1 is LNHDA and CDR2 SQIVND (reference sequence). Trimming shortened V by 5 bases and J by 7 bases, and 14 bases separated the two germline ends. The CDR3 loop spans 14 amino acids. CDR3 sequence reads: CASSPRAGGEKLFF. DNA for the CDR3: TGTGCCAGTAGTCCCCGGGCCGGAGGTGAAAAACTGTTTTTT.

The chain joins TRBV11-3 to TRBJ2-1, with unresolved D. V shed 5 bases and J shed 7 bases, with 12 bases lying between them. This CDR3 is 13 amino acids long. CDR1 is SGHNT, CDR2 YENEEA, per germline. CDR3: CASSRLEDNEQFF. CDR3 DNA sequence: TGTGCCAGCAGCCGATTAGAAGATAATGAGCAGTTCTTC.

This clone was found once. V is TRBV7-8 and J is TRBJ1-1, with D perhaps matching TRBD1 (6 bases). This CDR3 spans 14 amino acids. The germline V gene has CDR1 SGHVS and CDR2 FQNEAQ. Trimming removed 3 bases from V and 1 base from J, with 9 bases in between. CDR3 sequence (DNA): TGTGCCAGCAGCTTCCAGGGGAGGAACACTGAAGCTTTCTTT. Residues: CASSFQGRNTEAFF.